The rows below give T cell receptor beta chains drawn from one sample of a study of immune heterogeneity within non-small cell lung tumors. TCRdb redid the calling of the multiplex PCR reads with MiXCR, one entry per CDR3 protein. The sample contains approximately 2,200 distinct CDR3 sequences, about 32% of which appear only once. Sample: lung tumor tissue. The receptors shown here come from a man in his 70s with non-small cell lung cancer. CDR3s include the opening cysteine and the closing phenylalanine or tryptophan. A D gene is named only where the DNA matches it firmly. Clone size is not always given. Where it is, it says once, few, many or a class for expanded clones.

v_gene: TRBV9
abundance: large
j_gene: TRBJ2-2
d_gene: -
CDR3nt: TGTGCCAGCAGCGTAGCAGGGACCCTCGACACCGGGGAGCTGTTTTTT
CDR3aa: CASSVAGTLDTGELFF

v_gene: TRBV20-1
abundance: -
j_gene: TRBJ2-1
d_gene: TRBD1
CDR3nt: TGCAGTGCTAGAGGTGACAAGGGGGCGCTACACAATGAGCAGTTCTTC
CDR3aa: CSARGDKGALHNEQFF

v_gene: TRBV6-1
abundance: -
j_gene: TRBJ1-4
d_gene: TRBD1
CDR3nt: TGTGCCAGCAGCCGGTACAGGGGCGTCCGGGCTAATGAAAAACTGTTTTTT
CDR3aa: CASSRYRGVRANEKLFF

v_gene: TRBV2
abundance: -
j_gene: TRBJ2-3
d_gene: -
CDR3nt: TGTGCCAGCAGAACTTACAGGAGCACAGATACGCAGTATTTT
CDR3aa: CASRTYRSTDTQYF

v_gene: TRBV30
abundance: -
j_gene: TRBJ1-2
d_gene: -
CDR3nt: TGTGCCTGGAGTCTCGCAGGGTTGGGCTACACCTTC
CDR3aa: CAWSLAGLGYTF

v_gene: TRBV11-2
abundance: medium-sized
j_gene: TRBJ2-5
d_gene: TRBD1
CDR3nt: TGTGCCAGCAGCCGAGTCCCGGGACAGCAAGAGACCCAGTACTTC
CDR3aa: CASSRVPGQQETQYF

v_gene: TRBV10-3
abundance: -
j_gene: TRBJ1-5
d_gene: -
CDR3nt: TGTGCCATCAGTGAGGGAGATGGCAATCAGCCCCAGCATTTT
CDR3aa: CAISEGDGNQPQHF

v_gene: TRBV10-3
abundance: medium-sized
j_gene: TRBJ2-7
d_gene: -
CDR3nt: TGTGCCATCAGTGAGTCAAGAGGGTTCGAGCAGTACTTC
CDR3aa: CAISESRGFEQYF

v_gene: TRBV11-2
abundance: -
j_gene: TRBJ2-3
d_gene: TRBD2
CDR3nt: TGTGCCAGCAGCTCCGTTAGACTAGCGGGAGCATATACGCAGTATTTT
CDR3aa: CASSSVRLAGAYTQYF

v_gene: TRBV9
abundance: few
j_gene: TRBJ2-7
d_gene: TRBD1
CDR3nt: TGTGCCAGCAGCCGGGACAGCTACGAGCAGTACTTC
CDR3aa: CASSRDSYEQYF

v_gene: TRBV6-9
abundance: few
j_gene: TRBJ2-2
d_gene: -
CDR3nt: TGTGCCAGCATCCAAGCCGGGGTCAGTAGAAACACCGGGGAGCTGTTTTTT
CDR3aa: CASIQAGVSRNTGELFF

v_gene: TRBV19
abundance: -
j_gene: TRBJ1-2
d_gene: -
CDR3nt: TGTGCCAGTAGTATTGGTGTGTCGAGCGGCTACACCTTC
CDR3aa: CASSIGVSSGYTF

v_gene: TRBV20-1
abundance: few
j_gene: TRBJ1-1
d_gene: TRBD1
CDR3nt: TGCAGTGCACCCACAGGGGTGGGTGAAGCTTTCTTT
CDR3aa: CSAPTGVGEAFF

v_gene: TRBV20-1
abundance: large
j_gene: TRBJ1-1
d_gene: -
CDR3nt: TGCAGTGCTAGAGATCCTACTAACACTGAAGCTTTCTTT
CDR3aa: CSARDPTNTEAFF

v_gene: TRBV6-2/TRBV6-3
abundance: few
j_gene: TRBJ2-1
d_gene: TRBD2
CDR3nt: TGTGCCAGCAGTGACCCTAGCGGGAACTACAATGAGCAGTTCTTC
CDR3aa: CASSDPSGNYNEQFF

v_gene: TRBV6-6
abundance: medium-sized
j_gene: TRBJ1-2
d_gene: -
CDR3nt: TGTGCCAGCAGTTACTCGAGAGCAGAAACTAACTATGGCTACACCTTC
CDR3aa: CASSYSRAETNYGYTF

v_gene: TRBV5-5
abundance: -
j_gene: TRBJ2-3
d_gene: -
CDR3nt: TGTGCCAGCAGCTACGCGGGACACACTAGCACAGATACGCAGTATTTT
CDR3aa: CASSYAGHTSTDTQYF

v_gene: TRBV12-3/TRBV12-4
abundance: large
j_gene: TRBJ1-1
d_gene: TRBD1
CDR3nt: TGTGCCAGCAGTAGAACAGGGGGCTTAACTAAAGCTTTCTTT
CDR3aa: CASSRTGGLTKAFF

v_gene: TRBV20-1
abundance: medium-sized
j_gene: TRBJ1-6
d_gene: -
CDR3nt: TGCAGTGCTAGAGATCGACCGGGGGCACCCCTCCACTTT
CDR3aa: CSARDRPGAPLHF